This T cell receptor (beta chain) originates from a study of post-analysis software for immune sequencing data. Study results and caveats: Controls had lower frequencies than patients of roughly five TRBV segments, which included TRBV5-6, TRBV5-1 and TRBV20-1.

A note on this clonotype: Its cognate antigen is unknown.

The CDR3 extends over 16 amino acids. The germline V gene encodes CDR1 DFQATT and CDR2 SNEGSKA (reference sequence). V shed 0 bases and J shed 1 base, with 12 bases lying between them. Built from TCR beta cDNA, the libraries had unique molecular identifiers in them. TCRdb re-called the PCR reads with MiXCR, one entry per CDR3 protein. The data hold a few hundred thousand distinct CDR3 sequences, with 30% to 40% observed a single time. The rearrangement uses TRBV20-1 and TRBJ2-2, with D possibly being TRBD2 (6 bases). The clonotype was recovered from a girl aged 2 to 17 with multiple sclerosis. Sequencing was performed on blood. This CDR3 reads CSARDLRGLNTGELFF. CDR3 DNA sequence: TGCAGTGCTAGAGATTTAAGGGGACTGAACACCGGGGAGCTGTTTTTT.